One T cell receptor beta chain is described in this entry. Its specificity is not known. These data are taken from a study of beta chain features in type 1 diabetes. General observations from the study: Type 1 diabetes patients had VDJ junctions that carried fewer insertions and more deletions.

Germline-derived CDR1 and CDR2 are MGHDK and SYGVNS. V shed 5 bases and J shed 7 bases, with 21 bases lying between them. CDR3 length: 16 residues. The isolated RNA, all of it, was reverse transcribed, so expressed TCRB transcripts were what got sequenced. TCRdb's copy holds only in-frame clones and misses some; the assay was immunoSEQ multiplex PCR. The sample carries roughly 500,000 clones, around 30% recorded once. The chain uses TRBV25-1 and TRBJ2-1; D may be TRBD1 or TRBD2 (5 bases each). This clonotype was sampled from a man aged 18 to 29 in good health. Sequenced: naive CD4+ T cells from blood. The CDR3 DNA reads TGTGCCAGCAGTCCGCACGGGGCTACCCTGTCGAATGAGCAGTTCTTC. Amino acids: CASSPHGATLSNEQFF.